The clone carrying this T cell receptor beta chain was counted between two and nine times. These data belong to a study of T-cell reconstitution after alpha-beta-depleted transplantation in children. Trimming took 2 bases from V and 5 from J; bases not matched to a gene: 2. The germline CDR1 and CDR2 sequences are LGHNA and YSLEER. The length of the CDR3 is 13 residues. Preparation of the TCRbeta library was carried out with unique molecular identifiers. A single record per CDR3 protein comes from TCRdb applying MiXCR to the PCR reads. The sample comprises some 340,000 distinct CDR3 sequences, about a tenth of which are singletons, and around 2.5% rests with the top ten.

The clonotype was recovered from a human donor who donated a stem cell graft to a child with acute lymphoblastic leukemia. This sample comprised PBMCs from the stem cell graft donor, obtained from the stem cell graft. V gene TRBV4-3 combines with J gene TRBJ1-1; TRBD1 matches at 7 bases. The CDR3 here is CASSQYRGTEAFF. The CDR3 nucleotides are TGCGCCAGCAGCCAATACAGGGGAACTGAAGCTTTCTTT.